This T cell receptor (beta chain) stems from a study of shared clonotypes between healthy human individuals. Broader study findings: Among donors, sharing of clonotypes was expected to be affected by sequencing depth.

As to this clone: Its specificity is not known.

Sorted-subset replicate PCRs used about 200 ng DNA, approximately 33,000 T cell genomes. Sequenced by immunoSEQ multiplex PCR; TCRdb stores in-frame clones only, minus some. The sample lists just over 2,000,000 clones; less than 95% were seen once. CD45RO-negative, CCR7-selected cells formed the naive CD8 fraction, which excluded terminally differentiated effector memory CD45RA+ cells. Germline CDR1 reads WNHNN; CDR2 reads SYGVQD (reference sequence). CDR3 size: 16 residues. V dropped 4 bases and J dropped 7; count of bases not matched to a gene: 11. This clonotype originated in a man between 18 and 35 years old in good health. The V gene is TRBV10-1, the J gene TRBJ2-2; 8 bases are shared with TRBD1. Source material: naive CD8+ T cells sorted from blood. CDR3 loop: CASSALPGQAVGELFF. The CDR3 nucleotides are TGCGCCAGCAGTGCCCTTCCGGGACAGGCGGTCGGGGAGCTGTTTTTT.